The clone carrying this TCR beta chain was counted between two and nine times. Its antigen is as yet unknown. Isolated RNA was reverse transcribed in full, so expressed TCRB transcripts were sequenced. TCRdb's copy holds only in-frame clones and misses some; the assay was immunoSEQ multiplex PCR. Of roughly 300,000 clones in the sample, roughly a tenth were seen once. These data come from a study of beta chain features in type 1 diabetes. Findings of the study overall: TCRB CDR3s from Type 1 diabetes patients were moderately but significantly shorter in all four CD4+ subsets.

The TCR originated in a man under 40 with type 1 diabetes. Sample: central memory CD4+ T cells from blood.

The chain's CDR3 is CASSRGGWDPSYEQYF. The CDR3 nucleotides are TGTGCCAGCAGCCGAGGAGGCTGGGACCCCTCCTACGAGCAGTACTTC. The J gene is TRBJ2-7, the V gene TRBV7-6; possibly TRBD1 or TRBD2 for D (5 bases each). Germline CDR1 reads SGHVS; CDR2 reads FNYEAQ. Trimming cost V 5 bases and J 0 bases, with 17 bases left between them. The CDR3 spans 16 residues.